Listed below are T cell receptor beta chains from one sample, sequenced in a study of Ad26.COV2.S vaccination and SARS-CoV-2 variants. TCRdb's table, derived via immunoSEQ multiplex PCR, lists solely in-frame clones and lacks some. Of about 480,000 clones in the sample, around 90% are singletons; the top ten hold about 13%. Sequenced here: peripheral blood, sampled in a trial of Ad26.COV2.S vaccine versus placebo. These receptors were obtained from a person aged 18-60 years who received the Ad26.COV2.S COVID-19 vaccine or a placebo. The CDR3 runs from the conserved cysteine through the conserved F or W. The D gene is left open where the match is weak. Clone size is stated in some rows and not others, as once, few, many or a class when expanded.

clone_size	v_call	d_call	j_call	cdr3_aa	cdr3_nt
.	TRBV11-2	.	TRBJ2-3	CASSLVLDPVVTQYF	TGTGCCAGCAGCTTAGTCCTCGACCCGGTTGTTACGCAGTATTTT
.	TRBV28	.	TRBJ1-1	CASSGGGRPNTEAFF	TGTGCCAGCAGTGGGGGAGGGAGGCCTAACACTGAAGCTTTCTTT
.	TRBV7-2	.	TRBJ1-4	CASSLEGTREEKLFF	TGTGCCAGCAGCTTAGAGGGAACTAGGGAAGAAAAACTGTTTTTT
.	TRBV18	.	TRBJ2-7	CASSPGQTAYEQYF	TGTGCCAGCTCACCTGGCCAGACCGCCTACGAGCAGTACTTC
.	TRBV2	.	TRBJ1-5	CASRDRAGNQPQHF	TGTGCCAGCAGGGACAGAGCGGGCAATCAGCCCCAGCATTTT
.	TRBV27	.	TRBJ2-1	CASSLWGGINEQFF	TGTGCCAGCAGTTTATGGGGCGGGATCAATGAGCAGTTCTTC
.	TRBV7-2	.	TRBJ2-3	CASSSPGGWDTDTQYF	TGTGCCAGCAGCTCCCCCGGGGGATGGGACACAGATACGCAGTATTTT
.	TRBV30	TRBD2	TRBJ2-7	CAWSGGGYEQYF	TGTGCCTGGAGCGGGGGGGGCTACGAGCAGTACTTC
.	TRBV19	TRBD1	TRBJ2-3	CASSVQGADTQYF	TGTGCCAGTAGTGTCCAGGGGGCAGATACGCAGTATTTT
once	TRBV27	.	TRBJ2-2	CASRVGTAPLAGQNTGELFF	TGTGCCAGCAGAGTAGGGACCGCTCCCTTGGCGGGACAGAACACCGGGGAGCTGTTTTTT
.	TRBV15	TRBD2	TRBJ2-2	CATSRLTSGRAGELFF	TGTGCCACCAGCAGATTGACTAGCGGGAGGGCCGGGGAGCTGTTTTTT
.	TRBV2	.	TRBJ2-2	CASSLGLSGELFF	TGTGCCAGCAGTCTGGGACTTTCGGGGGAGCTGTTTTTT
.	TRBV19	.	TRBJ1-1	CASSIDLALLNTEAFF	TGTGCCAGTAGTATAGATCTAGCACTGCTGAACACTGAAGCTTTCTTT
.	TRBV15	.	TRBJ2-5	CATSRDLGWEETQYF	TGTGCCACCAGCAGAGATCTGGGATGGGAAGAGACCCAGTACTTC
.	TRBV4-1	.	TRBJ1-2	CASSQVGREYGYTF	TGCGCCAGCAGCCAAGTAGGCAGGGAGTATGGCTACACCTTC
.	TRBV27	.	TRBJ2-1	CASSTWRGPYNEQFF	TGTGCCAGCAGCACTTGGCGGGGCCCCTACAATGAGCAGTTCTTC
.	TRBV19	.	TRBJ2-1	CASSIGILAREQFF	TGTGCCAGTAGTATAGGCATCCTAGCTAGGGAGCAGTTCTTC
.	TRBV28	TRBD2	TRBJ2-1	CASSLFAGTSGSSSYNEQFF	TGTGCCAGCAGTCTATTCGCCGGGACTAGCGGGAGCAGCTCCTACAATGAGCAGTTCTTC
.	TRBV24-1	TRBD1	TRBJ2-2	CATSDLGQGNTGELFF	TGTGCCACCAGTGACCTGGGACAGGGGAACACCGGGGAGCTGTTTTTT
.	TRBV19	.	TRBJ1-1	CASSRQGSTEAFF	TGTGCCAGTAGTAGGCAGGGAAGCACTGAAGCTTTCTTT
.	TRBV4-3	.	TRBJ2-5	CASSRSYQETQYF	TGCGCCAGCAGCCGTAGTTATCAAGAGACCCAGTACTTC
.	TRBV30	.	TRBJ2-1	CAWGIGDISYNEQFF	TGTGCCTGGGGTATTGGGGACATCTCCTACAATGAGCAGTTCTTC
.	TRBV7-2	.	TRBJ1-1	CASSLDGGTEAFF	TGTGCCAGCAGCTTAGACGGGGGGACTGAAGCTTTCTTT
.	TRBV2	.	TRBJ2-6	CASTLGTNVLTF	TGTGCCAGCACTTTGGGGACCAACGTCCTGACTTTC
.	TRBV19	TRBD2	TRBJ2-7	CASSTTSGRGEQYF	TGTGCCAGTAGTACTACTAGCGGGAGAGGTGAGCAGTACTTC
once	TRBV5-4	TRBD1	TRBJ1-2	CASSLAPTGVHYGYTF	TGTGCCAGCAGCTTGGCCCCGACAGGGGTACACTATGGCTACACCTTC
.	TRBV7-3	.	TRBJ2-3	CASSPSWGHTDTQYF	TGTGCCAGCAGTCCTAGCTGGGGACACACAGATACGCAGTATTTT
.	TRBV6-6	TRBD1	TRBJ1-1	CASSYPRTGNTEAFF	TGTGCCAGCAGTTACCCCAGGACAGGGAACACTGAAGCTTTCTTT
.	TRBV9	.	TRBJ2-1	CASSDHNEQFF	TGTGCCAGCAGCGACCACAATGAGCAGTTCTTC
.	TRBV28	.	TRBJ1-5	CASRTRLSTTYSNQPQHF	TGTGCCAGCAGAACCCGTTTGTCGACGACGTATAGCAATCAGCCCCAGCATTTT
.	TRBV2	.	TRBJ1-1	CASSLTGELTEAFF	TGTGCCAGCAGCCTCACCGGTGAACTTACTGAAGCTTTCTTT
.	TRBV4-2	.	TRBJ2-2	CASSRDLGGTGELFF	TGTGCCAGCAGCCGAGACCTCGGGGGTACCGGGGAGCTGTTTTTT
.	TRBV19	.	TRBJ1-5	CASSFQGEPQHF	TGTGCCAGTAGTTTCCAGGGTGAGCCCCAGCATTTT
.	TRBV30	TRBD2	TRBJ2-7	CAWSVRSSGTYEQYF	TGTGCCTGGAGTGTACGGTCTAGCGGAACCTACGAGCAGTACTTC
.	TRBV19	.	TRBJ1-1	CASSKVGNTEAFF	TGTGCCAGTAGTAAGGTGGGGAACACTGAAGCTTTCTTT
.	TRBV5-1	TRBD2	TRBJ2-1	CASSFSASRLAVSYNEQFF	TGCGCCAGCAGCTTCTCAGCTTCTAGACTAGCGGTCTCCTACAATGAGCAGTTCTTC
.	TRBV29-1	.	TRBJ1-2	CSVVGEKEGYTF	TGCAGCGTTGTCGGAGAAAAAGAAGGCTACACCTTC
.	TRBV4-2	.	TRBJ1-2	CASSQENVGGGYGYTF	TGTGCCAGCAGCCAAGAAAACGTCGGAGGGGGCTATGGCTACACCTTC
.	TRBV6-1	.	TRBJ2-3	CASSEATAMGSEDTDTQYF	TGTGCCAGCAGTGAAGCCACCGCGATGGGTAGCGAAGACACAGATACGCAGTATTTT
.	TRBV7-9	TRBD2	TRBJ2-3	CASSLAGLAGGPSTDTQYF	TGTGCCAGCAGCTTGGCGGGACTAGCGGGAGGGCCTAGCACAGATACGCAGTATTTT
.	TRBV6-5	TRBD1	TRBJ1-5	CASSETGSNQPQHF	TGTGCCAGCAGCGAGACAGGGAGCAATCAGCCCCAGCATTTT
.	TRBV7-8	.	TRBJ2-2	CASSGSVGGADTGELFF	TGTGCCAGCTCGGGGTCCGTCGGCGGAGCGGACACCGGGGAGCTGTTTTTT
few	TRBV29-1	.	TRBJ1-2	CSVEDRAYGYTF	TGCAGCGTTGAAGACCGGGCTTATGGCTACACCTTC
.	TRBV29-1	TRBD2	TRBJ2-7	CSVRLAGVSYEQYF	TGCAGCGTTCGACTAGCGGGAGTGTCCTACGAGCAGTACTTC
.	TRBV2	.	TRBJ1-1	CASREGPAGKAFF	TGTGCCAGCAGAGAGGGCCCTGCAGGGAAAGCTTTCTTT
.	TRBV7-2	.	TRBJ2-2	CASSPSVGELFF	TGTGCCAGCAGCCCCTCTGTAGGGGAGCTGTTTTTT
.	TRBV27	TRBD2	TRBJ2-1	CASSGLVGGYNEQFF	TGTGCCAGCAGCGGACTAGTCGGGGGCTACAATGAGCAGTTCTTC
once	TRBV5-1	TRBD2	TRBJ2-1	CASSYRTSGRSYNEQFF	TGCGCCAGCAGCTATCGGACTAGCGGACGCTCCTACAATGAGCAGTTCTTC
few	TRBV7-2	.	TRBJ1-4	CASSLTQGRSKLFF	TGTGCCAGCAGCTTAACGCAGGGGAGGTCAAAACTGTTTTTT
.	TRBV28	TRBD1	TRBJ2-7	CASETGIREQYF	TGTGCCAGCGAGACAGGGATTCGCGAGCAGTACTTC
.	TRBV7-8	TRBD2	TRBJ2-1	CASSLGGLAGVNNEQFF	TGTGCCAGCAGCTTAGGGGGACTAGCGGGAGTTAACAATGAGCAGTTCTTC
once	TRBV2	.	TRBJ2-3	CASRTVYTQYF	TGTGCCAGCAGAACAGTGTATACGCAGTATTTT
.	TRBV7-3	.	TRBJ2-1	CASSSHTRASEQFF	TGTGCCAGCAGCTCACATACTAGGGCCAGTGAGCAGTTCTTC
.	TRBV28	.	TRBJ1-2	CASSFSTGPYGYTF	TGTGCCAGCAGTTTCTCGACAGGACCCTATGGCTACACCTTC
.	TRBV6-2/TRBV6-3	TRBD2	TRBJ2-1	CASSYGRRRLAGTDEQFF	TGTGCCAGCAGTTACGGCCGACGGCGGCTAGCGGGGACCGATGAGCAGTTCTTC
once	TRBV28	TRBD1	TRBJ1-5	CASRAPDRGTQPQHF	TGTGCCAGCAGGGCCCCGGACAGGGGGACTCAGCCCCAGCATTTT
.	TRBV24-1	TRBD1	TRBJ1-5	CATSASGQGARQPQHF	TGTGCCACCAGTGCCTCAGGGCAGGGGGCTCGACAGCCCCAGCATTTT